This TCR beta chain was observed in a study of T cell changes during pregnancy in multiple sclerosis. Measured with immunoSEQ multiplex PCR; TCRdb has only the in-frame clones, and not every one. The repertoire has 50,000 to 70,000 clones, roughly nine tenths of them found once; the top ten carry 1% to 1.5%. This TCR was sampled from a female donor in good health, enrolled as a control in a pregnancy study. The sample consisted of peripheral blood, taken after pregnancy.

In DNA, the CDR3 is TGTGCCAGTACGGGGACGGGGGGAAAAGAGACCCAGTACTTC. It yields the protein CASTGTGGKETQYF. The chain combines TRBV19 with TRBJ2-5; TRBD2 matches 7 bases. The CDR3 consists of 14 residues. The germline CDR1 and CDR2 sequences are LNHDA and SQIVND (reference sequence). V lost 7 bases and J lost 3; bases outside the gene matches: 8.